These 5 T cell receptor beta chains were all obtained from the same sample, sequenced in a study of OX40 agonist ivuxolimab in advanced cancers. Only in-frame clones appear in the TCRdb table, and some are missing; sequencing was by immunoSEQ multiplex PCR. The sample lists approximately 20,000 clones; roughly four fifths were seen once. Sample: CD4+ or CD8+ T cells sorted from blood, taken in a trial of the OX40 agonist ivuxolimab. All receptors come from an adult with an advanced solid tumor such as melanoma, head and neck, liver or kidney cancer.

The rearrangement uses TRBV7-6 and TRBJ2-1, with TRBD2 matching 10 bases. The CDR3 contains 16 residues. Germline trimming cut 5 bases from V and 7 bases from J; bases unmatched to any gene: 11. Looked up from germline, CDR1 is SGHVS and CDR2 is FNYEAQ. The CDR3 is CASSGHPGLAFNEQFF. The CDR3 DNA follows: TGTGCCAGCAGCGGTCACCCGGGACTAGCGTTTAATGAGCAGTTCTTC.

V gene TRBV15 combines with J gene TRBJ2-1; 7 bases fit TRBD2. The ends lost 1 base at V and 8 bases at J; junction bases unmatched: 8. From germline, CDR1 is LNHNV and CDR2 YYDKDF (reference sequence). The CDR3 loop spans 15 amino acids. CDR3 amino acids: CATSRARGVFDEQFF. CDR3 coding DNA: TGTGCCACCAGCAGAGCACGGGGGGTATTCGATGAGCAGTTCTTC.

This sequence joins TRBV27 and TRBJ2-7; D gene unclear. This CDR3 has 12 residues. V lost 8 bases and J lost 2, with 10 bases in between. Germline V gene lookup returns CDR1 MNHEY and CDR2 SMNVEV (reference sequence). In nucleotides, the CDR3 is TGTGCCAGCTCGAACGTCCCCTACGAGCAGTACTTC. Translated, it gives CASSNVPYEQYF.

The gene calls are TRBV7-6 and TRBJ2-7, with 8 bases fitting TRBD1. Losses at the gene ends were 4 bases for V and 1 base for J; bases not matched to a gene: 6. The CDR3 has 15 residues. Germline CDR1 reads SGHVS; CDR2 reads FNYEAQ. The CDR3 sequence: CASSSWTGLSYEQYF. The CDR3 DNA reads as TGTGCCAGCAGCTCTTGGACAGGGCTTTCCTACGAGCAGTACTTC.

The chain links TRBV5-1 to TRBJ2-7; D unclear. V was clipped by 2 bases and J by 0 bases, with 6 bases between them. This CDR3 comprises 13 residues. CDR1 is SGHRS, CDR2 YFSETQ, per germline. In nucleotides, the CDR3 is TGCGCCAGCAGCTTCGGTACCTCCTACGAGCAGTACTTC. As protein: CASSFGTSYEQYF.